The 11 T cell receptor beta chains listed next were all sequenced from one sample in a study of blood T cells in healthy people across ages. A sample-barcoded 5' primer and a J-beta primer mix were used in a second PCR of roughly 7 to 11 cycles. Each CDR3 protein gets one entry after TCRdb re-called the 5' RACE reads with MiXCR. Of around 1.7 million distinct CDR3 sequences in the sample, approximately 28% were seen once. The material sequenced was blood. The origin of the receptors is a woman aged 25 to 39 in good health.

Remarks on this clonotype: An end of the junction differs from the germline gene, which may be a read error. The chain carries TRBV5-6 and TRBJ2-7; D may be TRBD2 (7 bases). Germline-derived CDR1 and CDR2 are SGHDT and YYEEEE. This CDR3 region has 13 residues. The CDR3 DNA follows: TGTGCCATCAGCGGGACAAAGTCCTACGAGCAGTACTTC. This gives the protein CAISGTKSYEQYF.

This clonotype was found a few times. The V call is TRBV7-2, the J call TRBJ2-1; 15 bases are a match to TRBD2. CDR1 is SGHTA and CDR2 is FQGNSA in the germline V gene. V trimming: 4 bases; J trimming: 0 bases; junction bases outside the gene matches: 10. The CDR3 totals 20 residues. As DNA, the CDR3 is TGTGCCAGCAGCTCTCCGGGACTAGCGGGGGGTTCTGACTCCTACAATGAGCAGTTCTTC. Its translation is CASSSPGLAGGSDSYNEQFF.

This clonotype was detected only a few times. The V call is TRBV3-1, the J call TRBJ2-3; 7 bases align to TRBD2. CDR1 is LGHDT and CDR2 is YNNKEL in the germline V gene (reference sequence). This CDR3 contains 16 residues. With V trimmed by 0 bases and J by 4 bases, 7 bases remained unmatched. As DNA, the CDR3 is TGTGCCAGCAGCCAAGAAGAGGCGAGCGGGGCAGATACGCAGTATTTT. This codes for CASSQEEASGADTQYF.

This clonotype appeared many times. The chain uses TRBV28 and TRBJ2-7; D gene uncertain. CDR1 is MDHEN, CDR2 SYDVKM, per germline. The CDR3 extends over 15 amino acids. The V gene lost 4 bases and the J gene lost 3 bases, with 16 bases spanning the gap. In DNA form, the CDR3 reads TGTGCCAGCAGTTCGCTAGATGGGCGCTACTACGAGCAGTACTTC. It yields the protein CASSSLDGRYYEQYF.

This sequence joins TRBV6-1 and TRBJ1-2; the D gene is possibly TRBD1 (6 bases). Trimming left V 2 bases short and J 8 bases short, with 12 bases between. The length of the CDR3 is 13 residues. CDR1 MNHNS and CDR2 SASEGT come from the germline V gene. CDR3: CASSEISGEGYTF. CDR3 DNA sequence: TGTGCCAGCAGTGAAATCTCAGGGGAGGGCTACACCTTC.

The chain carries TRBV5-1 and TRBJ1-1; D is uncertain. V lost 5 bases to trimming and J lost 5 bases, with 16 bases between them. CDR1 is SGHRS and CDR2 is YFSETQ in the germline V gene. The CDR3 contains 14 residues. CDR3 sequence (DNA): TGCGCCAGCAGTCGGTGGTCTTTAGGGACTGAAGCTTTCTTT. Amino acid sequence: CASSRWSLGTEAFF. Complete variable domain (other parts from reference TRBV5-1 and TRBJ1-1): KAGVTQTPRYLIKTRGQQVTLSCSPISGHRSVSWYQQTPGQGLQFLFEYFSETQRNKGNFPGRFSGRQFSNSRSEMNVSTLELGDSALYLCASSRWSLGTEAFFGQGTRLTVV.

The chain joins TRBV7-9 to TRBJ2-1, with D uncertain. Germline V lookup: CDR1 SEHNR, CDR2 FQNEAQ (reference sequence). V was clipped by 5 bases and J by 0 bases, with 11 bases between them. The CDR3 extends over 15 amino acids. In DNA form, the CDR3 reads TGTGCCAGCAGCCAAAGGTCGAGCTCCTACAATGAGCAGTTCTTC. It translates to CASSQRSSSYNEQFF.

This chain joins TRBV27 and TRBJ1-2; D call uncertain. V lost 6 bases, J lost 0 bases, and 14 bases lay in between. Germline V gene lookup returns CDR1 MNHEY and CDR2 SMNVEV (reference sequence). The CDR3 has 15 amino acids. The CDR3 DNA reads TGTGCCAGCAGGCGGACCGCGTCCCCTAACTATGGCTACACCTTC. Protein product: CASRRTASPNYGYTF.

The V and J genes are TRBV2 and TRBJ1-6; weak D call: TRBD1 (6 bases). Trimming removed 5 bases at V and 7 bases at J, with 12 bases between. Per the germline V gene, CDR1 is SNHLY and CDR2 is FYNNEI. This CDR3 has 14 residues. Here the CDR3 DNA reads TGTGCCAGCAGTTACAGGGTGTCCAATTCACCCCTCCACTTT. This codes for CASSYRVSNSPLHF.

This chain joins TRBV7-9 and TRBJ1-6; no definite D call. The germline V gene has CDR1 SEHNR and CDR2 FQNEAQ (reference sequence). Trimming cost V 4 bases and J 10 bases, with 11 bases left between them. This CDR3 region has 13 residues. The CDR3 bases are TGTGCCAGCAGCTCTTCCTCCGAATCACCCCTCCACTTT. This encodes CASSSSSESPLHF. Together with reference TRBV7-9 and TRBJ1-6, the CDR3 gives the full variable domain: DTGVSQNPRHKITKRGQNVTFRCDPISEHNRLYWYRQTLGQGPEFLTYFQNEAQLEKSRLLSDRFSAERPKGSFSTLEIQRTEQGDSAMYLCASSSSSESPLHFGNGTRLTVT.

The chain joins TRBV20-1 to TRBJ2-7; 9 positions match TRBD2. The germline CDR1 and CDR2 sequences are DFQATT and SNEGSKA (reference sequence). V was pared by 1 base and J by 4 bases, with 8 bases of the junction left unmatched. This CDR3 is built from 15 residues. The CDR3 sequence is CSARGASGTRYEQYF. CDR3 DNA sequence: TGCAGTGCTAGAGGAGCTAGCGGGACAAGGTACGAGCAGTACTTC.